This entry lists 2 T cell receptor beta chains sequenced from one sample in a study of blood T cell repertoires in COVID-19. Method: immunoSEQ multiplex PCR; TCRdb's copy keeps in-frame clones and lacks some. The sample carries 70,000 or so clones, about four fifths recorded once. Input material: peripheral blood. The receptors here all came from a human donor in a cohort sampled during active COVID-19.

This rearrangement joins TRBV5-6 to TRBJ2-3; 8 nucleotides match TRBD2. The CDR3 has 15 amino acids. V shed 2 bases and J 1 base; nucleotides not matched to a gene: 3. Germline assignment: CDR1 SGHDT and CDR2 YYEEEE. The CDR3 DNA follows: TGTGCCAGCAGCTTAGCGGGAGTCGGCACAGATACGCAGTATTTT. It codes for CASSLAGVGTDTQYF. Full variable domain (outside the CDR3, taken from reference TRBV5-6 and TRBJ2-3): DAGVTQSPTHLIKTRGQQVTLRCSPKSGHDTVSWYQQALGQGPQFIFQYYEEEERQRGNFPDRFSGHQFPNYSSELNVNALLLGDSALYLCASSLAGVGTDTQYFGPGTRLTVL.

The rearrangement links TRBV15 to TRBJ1-3; 8 bases are shared with TRBD1. The CDR3 contains 15 residues. CDR1 is LNHNV, CDR2 YYDKDF, per germline (reference sequence). V shed 0 bases, J shed 2 bases, and the junction held 0 bases outside the gene matches. CDR3 loop: CATSRDRGPGNTIYF. The CDR3 nucleotides are TGTGCCACCAGCAGAGACAGGGGGCCTGGAAACACCATATATTTT. Full variable domain (remainder filled in from reference TRBV15 and TRBJ1-3): DAMVIQNPRYQVTQFGKPVTLSCSQTLNHNVMYWYQQKSSQAPKLLFHYYDKDFNNEADTPDNFQSRRPNTSFCFLDIRSPGLGDTAMYLCATSRDRGPGNTIYFGEGSWLTVV.